A single sample gave rise to the 25 T cell receptor beta chains below, sequenced in a study of OX40 agonist ivuxolimab in advanced cancers. The table came from immunoSEQ multiplex PCR; TCRdb's copy has only in-frame clones and leaves some out. The table shows about 100,000 clones, with around 93% occurring only once. The sequenced sample was CD4+ or CD8+ T cells sorted from blood, obtained in a trial of the OX40 agonist ivuxolimab. These receptors were collected from an adult with an advanced solid tumor such as melanoma, head and neck, liver or kidney cancer.

The CDR3 reads CASSPGQARDEQFF. The CDR3 DNA is TGTGCCAGCAGCCCGGGACAGGCCCGAGATGAGCAGTTCTTC. J is TRBJ2-1 and V is TRBV7-3; 8 nucleotides match TRBD1. V was clipped by 5 bases and J by 8 bases; unmatched bases: 8. The CDR3 has 14 residues. Germline CDR1 SGHTA, CDR2 FQGTGA.

The gene calls are TRBV11-3 and TRBJ2-7, with 15 bases matching TRBD2. Germline CDR1 is SGHNT and CDR2 is YENEEA. Trimming took 2 bases from V and 5 from J; bases not matched to a gene: 1. CDR3 size: 15 residues. The CDR3 nucleotides read TGTGCCAGCAGCTTAAGGACTAGCGGGAGGGACGAGCAGTACTTC. Translated: CASSLRTSGRDEQYF.

This clone was seen once. The chain uses TRBV19 and TRBJ1-5, with TRBD1 matching over 8 bases. Trimming removed 4 bases from V and 2 bases from J; junction bases left unmatched: 7. Germline CDR1 LNHDA, CDR2 SQIVND (reference sequence). The length of the CDR3 is 16 residues. The DNA of the CDR3 is TGTGCCAGTAGTAAGATGAAGGACAGGGGCAATCAGCCCCAGCATTTT. Protein product: CASSKMKDRGNQPQHF. Drawing the rest from reference TRBV19 and TRBJ1-5, the complete variable domain is DGGITQSPKYLFRKEGQNVTLSCEQNLNHDAMYWYRQDPGQGLRLIYYSQIVNDFQKGDIAEGYSVSREKKESFPLTVTSAQKNPTAFYLCASSKMKDRGNQPQHFGDGTRLSIL.

V is TRBV23-1 and J is TRBJ1-3; D not resolved. TRBV23-1 is reported as an ORF; its role is uncertain. This CDR3 region has 14 residues. V was clipped by 3 bases and J by 0 bases, with 6 bases between them. The CDR3 sequence: CASSQADSGNTIYF. DNA for the CDR3: TGCGCCAGCAGTCAGGCCGACTCTGGAAACACCATATATTTT.

This sequence joins TRBV7-9 and TRBJ1-5, with D uncertain. Germline CDR1 is SEHNR and CDR2 is FQNEAQ (reference sequence). V lost 1 base to trimming and J lost 0 bases, with 10 bases between them. The length of the CDR3 is 16 residues. CDR3 sequence (DNA): TGTGCCAGCAGCTTAGGTCAACATTATAGCAATCAGCCCCAGCATTTT. Its protein product is CASSLGQHYSNQPQHF.

This chain uses TRBV20-1 with TRBJ2-3; maybe TRBD1 (5 bases). The CDR3 is 11 residues long. CDR1 DFQATT and CDR2 SNEGSKA come from the germline V gene (reference sequence). V dropped 2 bases and J dropped 6 bases, with 6 bases sitting between them. The CDR3 here is CSARNRDTQYF. The CDR3 nucleotides read TGCAGTGCTAGAAACAGGGATACGCAGTATTTT.

The V call is TRBV11-3, the J call TRBJ2-1, with 13 nucleotides matching TRBD2. The trim removed 4 bases at V and 3 bases at J, leaving 9 bases unmatched. The CDR3 runs 18 residues. The germline V gene encodes CDR1 SGHNT and CDR2 YENEEA. The CDR3 nucleotides read TGTGCCAGCAGCTCGGCCTGGACTAGCGGGAGTCTCTACAATGAGCAGTTCTTC. This gives the protein CASSSAWTSGSLYNEQFF.

This chain connects TRBV5-1 to TRBJ2-1; D remains unclear. The CDR3 sequence is 17 residues long. Trimming removed 2 bases from V and 0 bases from J, with 15 bases in between. Germline lookup yields CDR1 SGHRS and CDR2 YFSETQ. CDR3 nucleotides: TGCGCCAGCAGCTTCGCGAACGGACGGAGCTCCTACAATGAGCAGTTCTTC. This translates into CASSFANGRSSYNEQFF.

The rearrangement joins TRBV5-1 to TRBJ2-5, with 14 bases fitting TRBD2. This CDR3 contains 17 residues. The germline V gene has CDR1 SGHRS and CDR2 YFSETQ. V lost 4 bases and J lost 5; bases outside the gene matches: 10. CDR3 DNA: TGCGCCAGCAGCCCGGGACTAGCGGGAGCGATTAGTGAGACCCAGTACTTC. It encodes CASSPGLAGAISETQYF.

V usage is TRBV7-9 and J usage is TRBJ2-3, with 8 bases that match TRBD2. The CDR3 loop spans 17 amino acids. Germline V gene data show CDR1 as SEHNR and CDR2 as FQNEAQ (reference sequence). The V and J ends lost 5 bases and 1 base, in that order; junction bases with no gene match: 11. In DNA, the CDR3 is TGTGCCAGCAGCACTACGGGAGGGCCTTTGGGCACAGATACGCAGTATTTT. It is translated as CASSTTGGPLGTDTQYF. Drawing the rest from reference TRBV7-9 and TRBJ2-3, the complete variable domain is DTGVSQNPRHKITKRGQNVTFRCDPISEHNRLYWYRQTLGQGPEFLTYFQNEAQLEKSRLLSDRFSAERPKGSFSTLEIQRTEQGDSAMYLCASSTTGGPLGTDTQYFGPGTRLTVL.

V is TRBV5-4 and J is TRBJ1-2; D is unresolved. V was cut by 4 bases and J by 2 bases, with 15 bases left in between. This CDR3 has 15 amino acids. Germline values: CDR1 SGHNT, CDR2 YYREEE (reference sequence). The CDR3 reads CASSLYQRSNYGYTF. The CDR3 nucleotides read TGTGCCAGCAGCCTTTATCAGAGGTCCAACTATGGCTACACCTTC.

The rearrangement joins TRBV20-1 to TRBJ2-1; D unresolved. The V end lost 2 bases, the J end lost 5 bases, and 4 bases lay between the germline ends. The CDR3 spans 11 residues. Germline lookup yields CDR1 DFQATT and CDR2 SNEGSKA (reference sequence). CDR3 in amino acids: CSARLNNEQFF. The CDR3 DNA reads as TGCAGTGCTAGACTCAACAATGAGCAGTTCTTC.

This clone has only a few counts. This chain uses TRBV28 with TRBJ1-4, with a possible D match to TRBD1 (5 bases). From germline, CDR1 is MDHEN and CDR2 SYDVKM. The CDR3 is 16 amino acids. Trimming stripped 9 bases from V and 2 bases from J, with 19 bases between. The CDR3, as DNA: TGTGCCAGTTCCAGCCAGGGCAGGGCCACTAATGAAAAACTGTTTTTT. It translates to CASSSQGRATNEKLFF.

The V call is TRBV5-1, the J call TRBJ2-7, with 7 nucleotides matching TRBD2. The CDR3 runs 16 residues. Germline V gives CDR1 SGHRS, CDR2 YFSETQ. With V trimmed by 4 bases and J by 2 bases, 12 bases remained unmatched. The DNA for the CDR3 is TGCGCCAGCAGCCCCCCCGGGCTGAGCGGGGCCTACGAGCAGTACTTC. This encodes CASSPPGLSGAYEQYF.

The V and J genes are TRBV7-6 and TRBJ1-1; the match to TRBD1 covers 10 bases. This CDR3 has 15 amino acids. Germline V gene data show CDR1 as SGHVS and CDR2 as FNYEAQ. With 4 bases clipped from V and 4 bases from J, the junction kept 6 bases outside the gene matches. CDR3: CASSSRDRGITEAFF. The CDR3 DNA sequence: TGTGCCAGCAGCTCTCGGGACAGGGGTATCACTGAAGCTTTCTTT.

The V call is TRBV10-3, the J call TRBJ2-3, with D perhaps matching TRBD1 or TRBD2 (5 bases each). CDR1 ENHRY and CDR2 SYGVKD come from the germline V gene. Trimming shortened V by 4 bases and J by 6 bases, and 11 bases separated the two germline ends. This CDR3 spans 13 amino acids. CDR3 in amino acids: CAISGGTQDTQYF. The CDR3 coding sequence is TGTGCCATCAGTGGAGGGACGCAGGATACGCAGTATTTT.

The chain uses TRBV5-3 and TRBJ1-5, with D possibly TRBD1 on 5 matching bases. TRBV5-3 is marked as an open reading frame, function uncertain. The CDR3 is made up of 16 amino acids. Deletions cut 4 bases from V and 7 bases from J, with 21 bases between. In DNA, the CDR3 is TGTGCCAGAAGCCCTGGGGCTCAGAGGCATGGGCAGCCCCAGCATTTT. This translates into CARSPGAQRHGQPQHF.

The chain carries TRBV7-8 and TRBJ2-1; 7 nucleotides agree with TRBD2. The germline CDR1 and CDR2 sequences are SGHVS and FQNEAQ. The CDR3 sequence is 17 residues long. V shed 1 base and J 4 bases; nucleotides not matched to a gene: 10. The CDR3 DNA is TGTGCCAGCAGCTTAGACGCAGCGGGGACTGGATACAATGAGCAGTTCTTC. This codes for CASSLDAAGTGYNEQFF.

The CDR3 nucleotides are TGTGCCATCAGTGAGTCGAGAGATACGCAGTATTTT. Amino acid sequence: CAISESRDTQYF. The chain combines TRBV10-3 with TRBJ2-3; D not certain. The CDR3 is 12 amino acids. V dropped 0 bases and J dropped 5 bases, with 3 bases sitting between them. Germline CDR1 and CDR2: ENHRY and SYGVKD.

CDR3 region: CASSLVTSTRTDTQYF. CDR3 bases: TGCGCCAGCAGCTTGGTTACCTCTACTCGCACAGATACGCAGTATTTT. V is TRBV5-1 and J is TRBJ2-3; no firm D call. Trimming took off 0 bases at V and 1 base at J, with 12 bases between the two ends. Germline loops: CDR1 SGHRS, CDR2 YFSETQ. CDR3 length equals 16 residues.

The CDR3 reads CASSPLIAGGYGYTF. The CDR3 DNA reads as TGTGCCAGCAGCCCTCTCATCGCCGGTGGGTATGGCTACACCTTC. This sequence joins TRBV14 and TRBJ1-2, with D uncertain. With 4 bases removed from V and 5 bases from J, the gap between germline ends came to 17 bases. The germline CDR1 and CDR2 sequences are SGHDN and FVKESK. The CDR3 extends over 15 amino acids.

The chain couples TRBV30 to TRBJ2-5; 11 nucleotides line up with TRBD2. With V trimmed by 2 bases and J by 3 bases, 5 bases remained unmatched. Germline V CDR1 and CDR2: GTSNPN, SVGIG (reference sequence). The length of the CDR3 is 15 residues. In DNA form, the CDR3 reads TGTGCCTGGAGTTCCGGGACTAGCGGAAAAGAGACCCAGTACTTC. Protein sequence: CAWSSGTSGKETQYF.

This sequence joins TRBV6-1 and TRBJ1-4; D not certain. V shed 3 bases and J shed 0 bases, with 11 bases lying between them. The germline gives CDR1 MNHNS, CDR2 SASEGT. The CDR3 is 16 residues long. The CDR3 protein is CASSDPSSATNEKLFF. Written as DNA, the CDR3 is TGTGCCAGCAGTGATCCCTCTAGTGCAACTAATGAAAAACTGTTTTTT.

V gene TRBV19 combines with J gene TRBJ1-2; D is possibly TRBD1 (5 bases). The germline CDR1 and CDR2 sequences are LNHDA and SQIVND (reference sequence). Trimming shortened V by 5 bases and J by 0 bases, and 13 bases separated the two germline ends. The CDR3 length is 15 residues. The CDR3 protein is CASSPSWGANYGYTF. The CDR3, as DNA: TGTGCCAGTAGTCCGTCTTGGGGGGCTAACTATGGCTACACCTTC.

The gene calls are TRBV11-1 and TRBJ2-7, with TRBD2 matching over 12 bases. CDR1 and CDR2 (germline): SGHAT, FQDESV (reference sequence). The CDR3 consists of 17 residues. The J segment lost 4 bases and the V segment lost 2 bases, leaving 9 bases of the junction unmatched. The CDR3 bases are TGTGCCAGCAGCTTATTACCCCGGACTAGCGGGACTTACGAGCAGTACTTC. This encodes CASSLLPRTSGTYEQYF. Looking up the rest from reference TRBV11-1 and TRBJ2-7 gives the full variable domain: EAEVAQSPRYKITEKSQAVAFWCDPISGHATLYWYRQILGQGPELLVQFQDESVVDDSQLPKDRFSAERLKGVDSTLKIQPAELGDSAMYLCASSLLPRTSGTYEQYFGPGTRLTVT.